The present T cell receptor (beta chain) was sequenced within a study of post-analysis software for immune sequencing data. Study-level results: Normalized Chao1 diversity was significantly reduced in patients versus controls. With F measure, samples from one preparation batch clustered together strongly. Roughly 5 TRBV segments were significantly more frequent in patients than in controls. TRBV5-6, TRBV5-1 and TRBV20-1 were among these segments.

Trimming cost V 3 bases and J 8 bases, with 10 bases left between them. CDR1 and CDR2 from the germline V gene are ENHRY and SYGVKD. The CDR3 extends over 13 amino acids. Included in the TCR beta cDNA libraries were unique molecular identifiers. The source material, about 0.85 to 11 million T cells, gave rise to 500,000 or so cDNA molecules. TCRdb used MiXCR to reprocess the PCR reads, holding one entry per CDR3 protein. This table has fewer than 850,000 distinct CDR3 sequences, 40% to 55% appearing once. A note on this clonotype: Its antigen is unknown.

The genes are TRBV10-3 and TRBJ1-4; tentatively, D is TRBD1 (6 bases). The clonotype comes from a girl aged 10 to 17 with multiple sclerosis. The sequencing sample was made of blood. The CDR3: CAISDRGREKLFF. CDR3 bases: TGTGCCATCAGTGACAGGGGAAGGGAAAAACTGTTTTTT.